These 3 T cell receptor beta chains share one sample of origin, sequenced in a study of blood T cell repertoires in COVID-19. The protocol was immunoSEQ multiplex PCR, while the TCRdb copy is restricted to in-frame clones and leaves out a portion. This sample has about 190,000 clones, with 86% found just once. The sequencing input was peripheral blood. The receptor source for this set is a woman in her 30s with active or convalescent COVID-19.

This CDR3 is CASSFDNEAFF. The CDR3 DNA reads TGTGCCAGCAGTTTCGACAATGAAGCTTTCTTT. V and J are TRBV12-3 or TRBV12-4 and TRBJ1-1; D is ambiguous. Trimming cost V 3 bases and J 7 bases, with 6 bases left between them. There are 11 residues in the CDR3.

V gene TRBV6-5 combines with J gene TRBJ2-7; 7 nucleotides align to TRBD1. CDR1 and CDR2 (germline): MNHEY, SVGAGI. The CDR3 is 13 residues long. J gave up 6 bases and V 5 bases, and 7 bases lay outside the gene matches. CDR3 DNA sequence: TGTGCCAGCAGTAGAGACAGGGAGAGCGAGCAGTACTTC. Encoded protein: CASSRDRESEQYF.

This rearrangement joins TRBV6-6 to TRBJ1-1; 7 positions agree with TRBD1. V lost 6 bases and J lost 6; bases outside the gene matches: 10. The length of the CDR3 is 14 residues. Germline V CDR1 and CDR2: MNHNY, SVGAGI (reference sequence). CDR3 sequence: CASRPTGTVSEAFF. The DNA for the CDR3 is TGTGCCAGCAGACCGACAGGGACGGTCTCTGAAGCTTTCTTT.